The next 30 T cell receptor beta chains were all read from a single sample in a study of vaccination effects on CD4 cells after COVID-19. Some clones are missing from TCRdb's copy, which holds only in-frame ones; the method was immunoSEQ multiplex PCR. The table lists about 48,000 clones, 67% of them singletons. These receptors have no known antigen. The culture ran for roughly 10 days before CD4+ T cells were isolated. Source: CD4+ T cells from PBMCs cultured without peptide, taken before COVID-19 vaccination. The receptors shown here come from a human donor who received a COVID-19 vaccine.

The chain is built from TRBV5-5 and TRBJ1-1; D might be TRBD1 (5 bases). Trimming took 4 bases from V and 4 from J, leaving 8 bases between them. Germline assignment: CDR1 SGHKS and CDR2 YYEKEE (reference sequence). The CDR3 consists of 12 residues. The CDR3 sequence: CASSPTGTEAFF. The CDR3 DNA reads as TGTGCCAGCAGCCCCACAGGCACTGAAGCTTTCTTT. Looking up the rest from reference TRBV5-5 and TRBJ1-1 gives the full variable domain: DAGVTQSPTHLIKTRGQQVTLRCSPISGHKSVSWYQQVLGQGPQFIFQYYEKEERGRGNFPDRFSARQFPNYSSELNVNALLLGDSALYLCASSPTGTEAFFGQGTRLTVV.

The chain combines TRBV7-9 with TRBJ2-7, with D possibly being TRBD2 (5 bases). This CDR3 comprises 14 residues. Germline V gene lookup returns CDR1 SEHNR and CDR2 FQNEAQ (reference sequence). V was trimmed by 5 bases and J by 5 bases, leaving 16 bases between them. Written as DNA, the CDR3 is TGTGCCAGCAGCCCAACTAGAGTTGTCGACGAGCAGTACTTC. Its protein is CASSPTRVVDEQYF.

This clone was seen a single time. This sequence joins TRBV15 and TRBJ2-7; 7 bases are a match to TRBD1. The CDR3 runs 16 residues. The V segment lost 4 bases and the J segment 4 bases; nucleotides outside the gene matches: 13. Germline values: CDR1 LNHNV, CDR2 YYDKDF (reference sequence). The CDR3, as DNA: TGTGCCACCAGCACCACCTACGGGACAGAGATTTACGAGCAGTACTTC. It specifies CATSTTYGTEIYEQYF.

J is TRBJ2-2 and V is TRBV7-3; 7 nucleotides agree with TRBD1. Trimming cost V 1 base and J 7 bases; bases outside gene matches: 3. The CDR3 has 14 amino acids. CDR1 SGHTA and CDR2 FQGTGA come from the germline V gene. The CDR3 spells CASSLNRGDGELFF. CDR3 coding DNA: TGTGCCAGCAGCTTAAACAGGGGTGACGGGGAGCTGTTTTTT.

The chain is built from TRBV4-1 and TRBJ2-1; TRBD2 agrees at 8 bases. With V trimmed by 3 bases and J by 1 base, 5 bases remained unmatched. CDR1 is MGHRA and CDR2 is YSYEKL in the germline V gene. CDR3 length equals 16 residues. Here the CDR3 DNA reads TGCGCCAGCAGCCAGCCGGGACTAGTGTCCTACAATGAGCAGTTCTTC. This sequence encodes CASSQPGLVSYNEQFF.

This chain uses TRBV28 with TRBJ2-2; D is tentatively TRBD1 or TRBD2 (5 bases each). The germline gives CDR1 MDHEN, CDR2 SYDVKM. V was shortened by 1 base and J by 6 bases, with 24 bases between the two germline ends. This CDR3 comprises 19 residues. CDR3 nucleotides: TGTGCCAGCAGTTTATATTCGGGGCAGGCCCCGCGGAGGCCCGGGGAGCTGTTTTTT. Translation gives CASSLYSGQAPRRPGELFF.

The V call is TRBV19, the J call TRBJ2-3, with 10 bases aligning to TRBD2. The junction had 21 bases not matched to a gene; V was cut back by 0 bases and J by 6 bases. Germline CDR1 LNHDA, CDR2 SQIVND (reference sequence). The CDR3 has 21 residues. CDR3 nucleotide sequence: TGTGCCAGTAGTATAGATCTATCGAGCGGGAGGGAATTCTCAACGGCGGATACGCAGTATTTT. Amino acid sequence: CASSIDLSSGREFSTADTQYF.

CDR3 loop: CASSATGTRNSPLHF. CDR3 in DNA: TGTGCCAGCAGCGCCACCGGGACGAGAAATTCACCCCTCCACTTT. The chain joins TRBV7-2 to TRBJ1-6, with D tentatively TRBD1 (5 bases). The CDR3 loop spans 15 amino acids. The V gene lost 5 bases and the J gene lost 7 bases, with 15 bases spanning the gap. CDR1 is SGHTA and CDR2 is FQGNSA in the germline V gene.

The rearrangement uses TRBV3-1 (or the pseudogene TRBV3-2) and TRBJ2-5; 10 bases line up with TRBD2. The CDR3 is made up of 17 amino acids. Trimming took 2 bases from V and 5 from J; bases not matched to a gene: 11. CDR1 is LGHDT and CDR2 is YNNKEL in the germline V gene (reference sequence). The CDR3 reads CASSQRWASGSGETQYF. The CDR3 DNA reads TGTGCCAGCAGCCAAAGGTGGGCTAGCGGGAGCGGGGAGACCCAGTACTTC.

CDR3 region: CASSVDLGTQQFF. CDR3 coding DNA: TGTGCCAGCAGCGTAGATCTGGGGACTCAGCAGTTCTTC. This chain links TRBV9 with TRBJ2-1, with D maybe TRBD2 (6 bases). With 0 bases removed from V and 11 bases from J, the gap between germline ends came to 12 bases. Germline-derived CDR1 and CDR2 are SGDLS and YYNGEE. The CDR3 contains 13 residues.

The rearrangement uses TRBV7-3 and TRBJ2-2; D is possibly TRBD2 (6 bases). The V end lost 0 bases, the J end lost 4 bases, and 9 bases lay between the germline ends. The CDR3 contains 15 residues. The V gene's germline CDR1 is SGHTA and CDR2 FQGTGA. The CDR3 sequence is CASSLTGGRTGELFF. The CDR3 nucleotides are TGTGCCAGCAGCTTAACCGGGGGTCGCACCGGGGAGCTGTTTTTT. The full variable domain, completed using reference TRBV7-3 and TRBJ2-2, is GAGVSQTPSNKVTEKGKYVELRCDPISGHTALYWYRQSLGQGPEFLIYFQGTGAADDSGLPNDRFFAVRPEGSVSTLKIQRTERGDSAVYLCASSLTGGRTGELFFGEGSRLTVL.

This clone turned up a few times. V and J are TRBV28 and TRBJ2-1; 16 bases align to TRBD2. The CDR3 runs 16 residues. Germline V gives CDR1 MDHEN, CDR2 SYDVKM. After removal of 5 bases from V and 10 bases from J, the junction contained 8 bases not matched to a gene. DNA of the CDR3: TGTGCCAGCAGTCCCTCCGGGACTAGCGGGAGGGTGGAGCAGTTCTTC. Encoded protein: CASSPSGTSGRVEQFF. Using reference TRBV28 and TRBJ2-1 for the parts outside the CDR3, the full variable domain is DVKVTQSSRYLVKRTGEKVFLECVQDMDHENMFWYRQDPGLGLRLIYFSYDVKMKEKGDIPEGYSVSREKKERFSLILESASTNQTSMYLCASSPSGTSGRVEQFFGPGTRLTVL.

The CDR3 region is CASRSAGGTDTQYF. The CDR3 nucleotides read TGTGCCAGCAGGTCAGCGGGGGGCACAGATACGCAGTATTTT. This rearrangement joins TRBV7-2 to TRBJ2-3, with TRBD2 identical over 8 bases. This CDR3 comprises 14 residues. Germline CDR1 and CDR2: SGHTA and FQGNSA. V trimming: 6 bases; J trimming: 1 base; junction bases outside the gene matches: 3.

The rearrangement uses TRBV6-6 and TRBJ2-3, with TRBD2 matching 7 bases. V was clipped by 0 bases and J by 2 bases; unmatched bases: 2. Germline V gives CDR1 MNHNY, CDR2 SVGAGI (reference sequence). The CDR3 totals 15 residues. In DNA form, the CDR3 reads TGTGCCAGCAGTTACTCCGGGACTAACACAGATACGCAGTATTTT. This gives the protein CASSYSGTNTDTQYF.

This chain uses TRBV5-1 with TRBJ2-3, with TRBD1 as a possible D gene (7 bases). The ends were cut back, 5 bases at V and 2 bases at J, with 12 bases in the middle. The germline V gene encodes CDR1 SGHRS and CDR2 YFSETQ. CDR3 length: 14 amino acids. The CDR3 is CASSQGGPTDTQYF. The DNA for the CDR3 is TGCGCCAGCAGTCAGGGGGGCCCCACAGATACGCAGTATTTT.

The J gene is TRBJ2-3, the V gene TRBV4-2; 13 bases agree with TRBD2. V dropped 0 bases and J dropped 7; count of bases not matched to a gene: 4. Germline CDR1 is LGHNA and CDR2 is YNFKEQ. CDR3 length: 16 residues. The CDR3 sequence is CASSQDTSGGGNTQYF. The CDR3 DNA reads TGTGCCAGCAGCCAAGATACTAGCGGGGGGGGTAATACGCAGTATTTT.

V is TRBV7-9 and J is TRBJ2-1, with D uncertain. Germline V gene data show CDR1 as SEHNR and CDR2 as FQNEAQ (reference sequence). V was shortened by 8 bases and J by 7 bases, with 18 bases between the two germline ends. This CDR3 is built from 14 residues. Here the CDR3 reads CASGWAKGLNEQFF. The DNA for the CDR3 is TGTGCCAGCGGGTGGGCCAAGGGTTTAAATGAGCAGTTCTTC.

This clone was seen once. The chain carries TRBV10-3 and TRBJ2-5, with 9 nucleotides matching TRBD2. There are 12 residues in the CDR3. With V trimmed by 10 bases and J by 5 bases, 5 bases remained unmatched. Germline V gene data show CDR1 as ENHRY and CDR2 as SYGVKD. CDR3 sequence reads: CATTSGRETQYF. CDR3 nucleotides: TGTGCCACGACCAGCGGGAGGGAGACCCAGTACTTC.

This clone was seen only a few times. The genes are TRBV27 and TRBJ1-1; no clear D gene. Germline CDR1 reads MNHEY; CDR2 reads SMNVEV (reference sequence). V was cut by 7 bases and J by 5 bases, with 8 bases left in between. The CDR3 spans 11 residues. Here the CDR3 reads CASTSGTEAFF. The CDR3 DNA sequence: TGTGCCAGCACTAGCGGGACTGAAGCTTTCTTT.

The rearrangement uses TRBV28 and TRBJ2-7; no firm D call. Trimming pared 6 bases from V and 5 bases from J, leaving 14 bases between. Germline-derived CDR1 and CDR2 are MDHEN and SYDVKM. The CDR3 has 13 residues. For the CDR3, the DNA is TGTGCCAGCAGCCCTGGAGATCTCAACGAGCAGTACTTC. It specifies CASSPGDLNEQYF.

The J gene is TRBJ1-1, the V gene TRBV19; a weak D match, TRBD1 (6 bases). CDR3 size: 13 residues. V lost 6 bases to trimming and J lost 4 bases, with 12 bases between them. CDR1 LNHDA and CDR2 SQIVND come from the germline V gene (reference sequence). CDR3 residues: CASSTTRGTEAFF. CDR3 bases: TGTGCCAGTAGCACCACCAGGGGCACTGAAGCTTTCTTT. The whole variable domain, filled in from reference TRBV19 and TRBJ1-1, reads DGGITQSPKYLFRKEGQNVTLSCEQNLNHDAMYWYRQDPGQGLRLIYYSQIVNDFQKGDIAEGYSVSREKKESFPLTVTSAQKNPTAFYLCASSTTRGTEAFFGQGTRLTVV.

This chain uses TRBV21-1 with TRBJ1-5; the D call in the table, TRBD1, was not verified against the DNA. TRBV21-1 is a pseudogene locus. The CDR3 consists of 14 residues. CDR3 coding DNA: TGTGCCAGCAGCAAACGTCAGGGAAGTCAGCCCCAGCATTTT. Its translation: CASSKRQGSQPQHF.

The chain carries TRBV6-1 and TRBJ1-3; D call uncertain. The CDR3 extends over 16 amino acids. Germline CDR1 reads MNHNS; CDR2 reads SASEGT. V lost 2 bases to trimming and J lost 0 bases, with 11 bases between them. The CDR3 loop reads CASSEYRADSGNTIYF. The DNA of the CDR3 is TGTGCCAGCAGTGAATACCGGGCCGACTCTGGAAACACCATATATTTT.

CDR3 bases: TGTGCCAGCAGCCAAGCCGGGACAAGTCCCCAAGAGACCCAGTACTTC. Amino acid sequence: CASSQAGTSPQETQYF. The chain recombines TRBV3-1 (or the pseudogene TRBV3-2) with TRBJ2-5; D is possibly TRBD1 (6 bases). Trimming stripped 1 base from V and 1 base from J, with 13 bases between. The CDR3 consists of 16 residues. Germline CDR1 and CDR2: LGHDT and YNNKEL (reference sequence).

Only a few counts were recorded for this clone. Here the CDR3 DNA reads TGTGCCAGCAGCCAACCGGAGCTCAGGGGCCCCCTCAGCTCCTACGAGCAGTACTTC. This gives the protein CASSQPELRGPLSSYEQYF. The rearrangement links TRBV14 to TRBJ2-7; D is possibly TRBD1 (6 bases). The CDR3 is 19 residues long. Trimming removed 2 bases at V and 0 bases at J, with 23 bases between. The germline V gene encodes CDR1 SGHDN and CDR2 FVKESK.

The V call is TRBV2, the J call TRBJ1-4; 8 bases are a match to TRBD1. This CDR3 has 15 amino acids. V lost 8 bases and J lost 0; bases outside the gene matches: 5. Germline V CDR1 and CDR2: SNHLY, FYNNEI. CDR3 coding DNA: TGTGCCAGCCGGGACAGGAGTGCAACTAATGAAAAACTGTTTTTT. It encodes CASRDRSATNEKLFF.

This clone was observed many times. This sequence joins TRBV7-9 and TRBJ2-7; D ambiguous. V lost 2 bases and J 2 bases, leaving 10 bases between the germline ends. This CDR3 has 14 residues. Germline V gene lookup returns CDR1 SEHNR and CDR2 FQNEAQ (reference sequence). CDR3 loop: CASSLNGSPYEQYF. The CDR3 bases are TGTGCCAGCAGCTTAAATGGTAGCCCCTACGAGCAGTACTTC.

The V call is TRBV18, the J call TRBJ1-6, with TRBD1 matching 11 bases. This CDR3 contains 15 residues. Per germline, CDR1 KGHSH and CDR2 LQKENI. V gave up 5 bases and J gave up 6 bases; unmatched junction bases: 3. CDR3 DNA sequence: TGTGCCAGCTCAGGACAGGGGGCGCGTAATTCACCCCTCCACTTT. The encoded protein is CASSGQGARNSPLHF.

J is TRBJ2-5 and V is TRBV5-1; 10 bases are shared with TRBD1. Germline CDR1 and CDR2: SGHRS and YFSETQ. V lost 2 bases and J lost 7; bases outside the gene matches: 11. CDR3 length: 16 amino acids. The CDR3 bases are TGCGCCAGCAGCTTCGAACCCGGGACAGGGGCAGCGACCCAGTACTTC. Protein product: CASSFEPGTGAATQYF. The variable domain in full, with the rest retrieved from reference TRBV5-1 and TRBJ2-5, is KAGVTQTPRYLIKTRGQQVTLSCSPISGHRSVSWYQQTPGQGLQFLFEYFSETQRNKGNFPGRFSGRQFSNSRSEMNVSTLELGDSALYLCASSFEPGTGAATQYFGPGTRLLVL.

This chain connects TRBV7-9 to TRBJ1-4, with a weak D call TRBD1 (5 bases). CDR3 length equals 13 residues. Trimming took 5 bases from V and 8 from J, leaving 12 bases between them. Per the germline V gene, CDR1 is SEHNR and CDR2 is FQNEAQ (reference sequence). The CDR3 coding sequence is TGTGCCAGCAGCCCGGGACCGCGGGAAAAACTGTTTTTT. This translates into CASSPGPREKLFF.